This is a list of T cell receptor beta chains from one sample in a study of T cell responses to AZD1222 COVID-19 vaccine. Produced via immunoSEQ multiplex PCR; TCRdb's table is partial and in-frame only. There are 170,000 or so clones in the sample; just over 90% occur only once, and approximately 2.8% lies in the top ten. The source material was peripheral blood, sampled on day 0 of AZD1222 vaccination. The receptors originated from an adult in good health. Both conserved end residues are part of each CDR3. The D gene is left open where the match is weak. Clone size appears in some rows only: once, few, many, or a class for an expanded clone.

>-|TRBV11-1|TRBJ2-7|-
TGTGCCAGCAGCTACCGAGCTACCTACGAGCAGTACTTC
CASSYRATYEQYF
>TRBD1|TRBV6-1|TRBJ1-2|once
TGTGCCAGCAGTGAAGCACAGGGGACCTATGGCTACACCTTC
CASSEAQGTYGYTF
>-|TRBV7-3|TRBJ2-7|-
TGTGCCAGCAGCTTCCAGGGCCACGAGCAGTACTTC
CASSFQGHEQYF
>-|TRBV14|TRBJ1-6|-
TGTGCCAGCAGCCAGGACGACCCAAGAGGGTCACCCCTCCACTTT
CASSQDDPRGSPLHF
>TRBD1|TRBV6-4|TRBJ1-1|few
TGTGCCAGCAGAGATACAGGGGCTTCTGAAGCTTTCTTT
CASRDTGASEAFF
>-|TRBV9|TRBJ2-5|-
TGTGCCAGCAGCGTAGACCCCCTCGACCTAGGGACCCAGTACTTC
CASSVDPLDLGTQYF
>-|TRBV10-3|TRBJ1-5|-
TGTGCCATCAGTGAACAGGGAGGGAATCAGCCCCAGCATTTT
CAISEQGGNQPQHF
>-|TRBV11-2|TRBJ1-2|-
TGTGCCAGCAGCTTCCGGGGGGGCTACACCTTC
CASSFRGGYTF
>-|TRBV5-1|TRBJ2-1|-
TGCGCCAGCGTCGACATCGACAGCTCCTACAATGAGCAGTTCTTC
CASVDIDSSYNEQFF
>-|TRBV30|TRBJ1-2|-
TGTGCCTGGAGACGCCAGGATGGGGCGTATGGCTACACCTTC
CAWRRQDGAYGYTF
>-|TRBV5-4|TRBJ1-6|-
TGTGCCAGCAGCTTCGGACCCTATAATTCACCCCTCCACTTT
CASSFGPYNSPLHF
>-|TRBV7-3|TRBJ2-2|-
TGTGCCAGCAGCTTAATGGGATCGAACACCGGGGAGCTGTTTTTT
CASSLMGSNTGELFF
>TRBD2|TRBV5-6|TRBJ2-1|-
TGTGCCAGCAGCTCTGGACTAGATTACGACAATGAGCAGTTCTTC
CASSSGLDYDNEQFF
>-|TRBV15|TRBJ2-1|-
TGTGCCACCAGCAAGTACCGGGACCAAGGCTCTGAGCAGTTCTTC
CATSKYRDQGSEQFF
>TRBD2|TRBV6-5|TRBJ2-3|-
TGTGCCAGCAATTATCCGGGACTAGACGGAGATACGCAGTATTTT
CASNYPGLDGDTQYF